At least ten counts were recorded for the clone carrying this T cell receptor (beta chain). A much larger clone is a single base away; this may be a read error. CDR3 length: 14 residues. Germline assignment: CDR1 MNHNS and CDR2 SASEGT. Trimming removed 11 bases at V and 7 bases at J, with 21 bases between. None of the patients had undergone any treatment ahead of thyroid surgery. The source of the sample is a study of metastatic and nonmetastatic thyroid tumors. TCRdb re-called the PCR reads with MiXCR. The sample yields some 36,000 clones, 15% to 20% seen once. The material sequenced was blood. The chain combines TRBV6-1 with TRBJ2-1; tentatively, D is TRBD2 (5 bases). The clonotype was recovered from a male donor with papillary thyroid cancer or a benign thyroid nodule (not recorded which). Some clones in this sample may be carry-over from other donors' samples. CDR3 bases: TGTGCCTCTGATGGGCGGGCGGGTTGGAATGAGCAGTTCTTC. This codes for CASDGRAGWNEQFF.